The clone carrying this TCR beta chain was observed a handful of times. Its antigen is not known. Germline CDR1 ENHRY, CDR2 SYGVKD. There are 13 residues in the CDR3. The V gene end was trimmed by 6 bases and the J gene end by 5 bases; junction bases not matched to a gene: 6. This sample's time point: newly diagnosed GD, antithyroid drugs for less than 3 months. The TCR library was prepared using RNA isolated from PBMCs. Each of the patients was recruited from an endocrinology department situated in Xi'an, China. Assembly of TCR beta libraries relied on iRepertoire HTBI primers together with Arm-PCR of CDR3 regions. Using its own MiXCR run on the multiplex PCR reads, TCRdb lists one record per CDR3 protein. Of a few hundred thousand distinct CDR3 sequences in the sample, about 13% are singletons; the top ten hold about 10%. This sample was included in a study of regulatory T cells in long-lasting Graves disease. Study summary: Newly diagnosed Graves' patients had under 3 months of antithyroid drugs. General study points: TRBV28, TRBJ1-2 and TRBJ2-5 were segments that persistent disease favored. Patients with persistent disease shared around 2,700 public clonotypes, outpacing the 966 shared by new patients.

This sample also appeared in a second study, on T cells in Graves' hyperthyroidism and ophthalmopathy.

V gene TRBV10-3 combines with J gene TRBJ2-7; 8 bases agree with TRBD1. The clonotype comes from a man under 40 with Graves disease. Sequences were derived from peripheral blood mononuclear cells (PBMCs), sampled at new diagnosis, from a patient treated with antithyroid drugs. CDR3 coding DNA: TGTGCCATCAGGGAGGACAGGGCCCACGAGCAGTACTTC. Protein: CAIREDRAHEQYF.